This T cell receptor (beta chain) was recorded in a study of OX40 agonist ivuxolimab in advanced cancers. Study-wide findings and caveats: Clonal expansion was among the lowest in partial responders at 0.1-3.0 mg/kg, especially CD8+. There was clonal expansion of CD4+ and CD8+ blood T cells by week 6 at 0.1 to 3.0 mg/kg.

To note about this clone: The antigen remains unidentified.

Profiled with immunoSEQ multiplex PCR; TCRdb holds only in-frame clones, not every one. The sample carries some 80,000 clones, approximately 87% recorded once. V lost 3 bases and J lost 6, with 15 bases in between. In germline, CDR1 is MNHEY, CDR2 SMNVEV (reference sequence). The CDR3 has 15 residues. This sample comprised CD4+ or CD8+ T cells sorted from blood, obtained in a trial of the OX40 agonist ivuxolimab. This sequence was found in an adult with an advanced solid tumor such as melanoma, head and neck, liver or kidney cancer. The chain couples TRBV27 to TRBJ2-1; the D is unclear. CDR3 nucleotides: TGTGCCAGCAGTTTTCTCGACTCCCGGGCCAATGAGCAGTTCTTC. Its translation: CASSFLDSRANEQFF.